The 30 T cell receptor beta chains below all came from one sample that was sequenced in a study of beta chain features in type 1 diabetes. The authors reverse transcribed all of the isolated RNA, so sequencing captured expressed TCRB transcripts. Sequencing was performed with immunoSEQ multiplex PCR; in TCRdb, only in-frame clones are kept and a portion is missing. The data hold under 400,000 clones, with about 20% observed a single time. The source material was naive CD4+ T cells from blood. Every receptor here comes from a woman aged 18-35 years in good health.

The DNA of the CDR3 is TGCGCCAGCAGCCAATACTTCGGACAGACTGAGTACTTC. It encodes CASSQYFGQTEYF. This sequence joins TRBV4-1 and TRBJ2-7, with D perhaps matching TRBD1 (6 bases). CDR3 length: 13 amino acids. V lost 2 bases and J lost 11, with 16 bases in between. The germline V gene has CDR1 MGHRA and CDR2 YSYEKL.

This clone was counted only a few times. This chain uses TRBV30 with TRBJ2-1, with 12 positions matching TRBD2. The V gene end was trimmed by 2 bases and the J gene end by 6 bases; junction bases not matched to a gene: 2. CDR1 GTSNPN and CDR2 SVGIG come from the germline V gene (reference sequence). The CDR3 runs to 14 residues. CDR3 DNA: TGTGCCTGGAGTCCGACTAGCGGGGGCAATGAGCAGTTCTTC. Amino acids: CAWSPTSGGNEQFF.

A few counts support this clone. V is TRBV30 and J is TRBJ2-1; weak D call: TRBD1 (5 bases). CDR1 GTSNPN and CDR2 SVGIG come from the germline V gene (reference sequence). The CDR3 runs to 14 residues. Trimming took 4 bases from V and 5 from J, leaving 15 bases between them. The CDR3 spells CAWTTWTSHNEQFF. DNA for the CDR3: TGTGCCTGGACCACTTGGACAAGTCACAATGAGCAGTTCTTC. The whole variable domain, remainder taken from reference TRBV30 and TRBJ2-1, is SQTIHQWPATLVQPVGSPLSLECTVEGTSNPNLYWYRQAAGRGLQLLFYSVGIGQISSEVPQNLSASRPQDRQFILSSKKLLLSDSGFYLCAWTTWTSHNEQFFGPGTRLTVL.

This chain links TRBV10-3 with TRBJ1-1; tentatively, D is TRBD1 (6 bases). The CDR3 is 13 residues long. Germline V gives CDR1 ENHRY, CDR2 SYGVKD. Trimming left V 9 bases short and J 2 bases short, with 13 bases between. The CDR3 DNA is TGTGCCATAACCGGGACATTAAACACTGAAGCTTTCTTT. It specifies CAITGTLNTEAFF.

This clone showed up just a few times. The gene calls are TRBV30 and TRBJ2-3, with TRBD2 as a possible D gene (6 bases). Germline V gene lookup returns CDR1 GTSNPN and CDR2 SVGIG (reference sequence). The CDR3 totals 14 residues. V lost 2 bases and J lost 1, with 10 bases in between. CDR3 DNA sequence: TGTGCCTGGAGTACACGCGGGGGCACAGATACGCAGTATTTT. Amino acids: CAWSTRGGTDTQYF. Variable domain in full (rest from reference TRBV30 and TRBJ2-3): SQTIHQWPATLVQPVGSPLSLECTVEGTSNPNLYWYRQAAGRGLQLLFYSVGIGQISSEVPQNLSASRPQDRQFILSSKKLLLSDSGFYLCAWSTRGGTDTQYFGPGTRLTVL.

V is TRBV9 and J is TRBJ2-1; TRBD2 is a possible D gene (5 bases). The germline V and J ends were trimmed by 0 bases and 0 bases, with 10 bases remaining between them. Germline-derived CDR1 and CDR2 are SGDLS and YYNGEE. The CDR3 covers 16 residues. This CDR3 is CASSVGQRSSYNEQFF. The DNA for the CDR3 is TGTGCCAGCAGCGTAGGGCAGCGGAGCTCCTACAATGAGCAGTTCTTC.

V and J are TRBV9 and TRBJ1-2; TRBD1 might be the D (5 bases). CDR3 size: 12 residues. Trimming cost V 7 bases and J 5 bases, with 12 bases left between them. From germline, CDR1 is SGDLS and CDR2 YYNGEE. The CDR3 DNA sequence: TGTGCCAGCGGCCCCGGGACTTATGGCTACACCTTC. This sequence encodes CASGPGTYGYTF.

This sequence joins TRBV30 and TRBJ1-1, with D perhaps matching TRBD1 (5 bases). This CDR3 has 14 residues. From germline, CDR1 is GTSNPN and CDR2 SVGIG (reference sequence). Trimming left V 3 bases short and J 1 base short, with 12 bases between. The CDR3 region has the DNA TGTGCCTGGAGGGACGGGGGGAGGAACACTGAAGCTTTCTTT. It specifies CAWRDGGRNTEAFF.

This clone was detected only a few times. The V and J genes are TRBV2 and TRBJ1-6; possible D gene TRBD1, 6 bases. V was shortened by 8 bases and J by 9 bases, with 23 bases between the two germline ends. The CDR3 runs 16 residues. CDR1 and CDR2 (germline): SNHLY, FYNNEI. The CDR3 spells CASDVGGRGRGSPLHF. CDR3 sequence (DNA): TGTGCCAGCGATGTTGGGGGCAGGGGCCGCGGTTCACCCCTCCACTTT.

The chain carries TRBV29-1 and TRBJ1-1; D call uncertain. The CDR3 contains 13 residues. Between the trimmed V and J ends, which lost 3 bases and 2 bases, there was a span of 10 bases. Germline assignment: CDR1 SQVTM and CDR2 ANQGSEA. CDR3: CSVEARANTEAFF. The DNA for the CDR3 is TGCAGCGTTGAGGCTAGAGCAAACACTGAAGCTTTCTTT.

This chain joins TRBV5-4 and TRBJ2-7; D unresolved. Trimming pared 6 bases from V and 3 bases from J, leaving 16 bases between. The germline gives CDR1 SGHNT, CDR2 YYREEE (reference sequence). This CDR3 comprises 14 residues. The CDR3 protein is CASTIELKNYEQYF. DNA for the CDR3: TGTGCCAGCACCATTGAACTTAAAAACTACGAGCAGTACTTC. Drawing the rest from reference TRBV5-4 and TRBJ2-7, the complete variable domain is ETGVTQSPTHLIKTRGQQVTLRCSSQSGHNTVSWYQQALGQGPQFIFQYYREEENGRGNFPPRFSGLQFPNYSSELNVNALELDDSALYLCASTIELKNYEQYFGPGTRLTVT.

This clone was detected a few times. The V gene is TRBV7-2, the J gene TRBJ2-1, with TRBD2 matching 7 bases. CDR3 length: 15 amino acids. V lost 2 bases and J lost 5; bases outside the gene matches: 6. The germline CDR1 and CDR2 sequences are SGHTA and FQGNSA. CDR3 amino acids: CASSLSLADDNEQFF. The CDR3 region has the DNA TGTGCCAGCAGCTTATCCCTAGCGGACGACAATGAGCAGTTCTTC. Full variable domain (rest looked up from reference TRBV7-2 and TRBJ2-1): GAGVSQSPSNKVTEKGKDVELRCDPISGHTALYWYRQSLGQGLEFLIYFQGNSAPDKSGLPSDRFSAERTGGSVSTLTIQRTQQEDSAVYLCASSLSLADDNEQFFGPGTRLTVL.

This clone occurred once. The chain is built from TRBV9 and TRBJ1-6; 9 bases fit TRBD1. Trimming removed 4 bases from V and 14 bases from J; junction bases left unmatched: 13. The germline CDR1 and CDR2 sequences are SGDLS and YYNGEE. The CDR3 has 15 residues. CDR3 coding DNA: TGTGCCAGCAGCTCATGGGGGACAGGGCAGAAGACCCTCCACTTT. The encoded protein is CASSSWGTGQKTLHF.

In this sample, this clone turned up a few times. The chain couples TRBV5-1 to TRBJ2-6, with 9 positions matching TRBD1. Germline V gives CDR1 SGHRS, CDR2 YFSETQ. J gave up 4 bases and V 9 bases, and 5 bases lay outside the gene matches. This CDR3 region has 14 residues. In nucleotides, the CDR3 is TGCGCCACCGGGACAGGGAGCGGGGCCAACGTCCTGACTTTC. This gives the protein CATGTGSGANVLTF.

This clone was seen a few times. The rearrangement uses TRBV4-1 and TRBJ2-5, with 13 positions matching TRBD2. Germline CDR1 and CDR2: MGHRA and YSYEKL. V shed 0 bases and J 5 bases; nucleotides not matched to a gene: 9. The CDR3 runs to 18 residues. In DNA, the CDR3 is TGCGCCAGCAGCCAAGATCGGGGACTAGCGGGATACTACGAGACCCAGTACTTC. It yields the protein CASSQDRGLAGYYETQYF.

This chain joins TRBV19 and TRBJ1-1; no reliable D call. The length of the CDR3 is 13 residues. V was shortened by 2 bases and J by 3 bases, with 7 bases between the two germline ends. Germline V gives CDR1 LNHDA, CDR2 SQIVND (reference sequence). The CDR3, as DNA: TGTGCCAGTAGTATAAATCCCGACACTGAAGCTTTCTTT. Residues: CASSINPDTEAFF.

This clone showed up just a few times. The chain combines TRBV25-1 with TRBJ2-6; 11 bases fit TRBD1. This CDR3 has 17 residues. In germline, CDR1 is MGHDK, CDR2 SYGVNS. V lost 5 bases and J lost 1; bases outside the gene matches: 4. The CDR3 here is CASSNRDRGSGANVLTF. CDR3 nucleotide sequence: TGTGCCAGCAGTAACAGGGACAGGGGGTCTGGGGCCAACGTCCTGACTTTC.

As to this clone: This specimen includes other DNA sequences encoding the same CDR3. This CDR3 is CASSLGQGDGYTF. The CDR3 DNA follows: TGCGCCAGCAGCCTCGGACAGGGTGATGGCTACACCTTC. The chain is built from TRBV5-1 and TRBJ1-2; TRBD1 matches 8 bases. CDR3 size: 13 residues. Germline V lookup: CDR1 SGHRS, CDR2 YFSETQ. Trimming cost V 4 bases and J 6 bases; bases outside gene matches: 5.

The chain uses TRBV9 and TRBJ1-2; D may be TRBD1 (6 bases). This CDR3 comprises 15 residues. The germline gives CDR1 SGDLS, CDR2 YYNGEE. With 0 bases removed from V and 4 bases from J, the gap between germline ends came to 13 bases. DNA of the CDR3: TGTGCCAGCAGCGTAGAGCAGGGGAACGGCTATGGCTACACCTTC. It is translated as CASSVEQGNGYGYTF.

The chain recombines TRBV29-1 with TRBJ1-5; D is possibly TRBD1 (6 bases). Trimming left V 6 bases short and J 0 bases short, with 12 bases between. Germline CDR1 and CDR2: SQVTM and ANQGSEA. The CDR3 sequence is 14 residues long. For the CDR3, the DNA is TGCAGCGTATGGACAGAGGATAGCAATCAGCCCCAGCATTTT. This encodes CSVWTEDSNQPQHF. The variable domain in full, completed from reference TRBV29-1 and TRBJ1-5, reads SAVISQKPSRDICQRGTSLTIQCQVDSQVTMMFWYRQQPGQSLTLIATANQGSEATYESGFVIDKFPISRPNLTFSTLTVSNMSPEDSSIYLCSVWTEDSNQPQHFGDGTRLSIL.

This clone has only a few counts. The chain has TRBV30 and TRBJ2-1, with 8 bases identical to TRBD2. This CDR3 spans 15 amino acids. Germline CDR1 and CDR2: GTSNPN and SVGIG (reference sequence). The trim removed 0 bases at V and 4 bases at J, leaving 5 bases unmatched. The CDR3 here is CAWSVSGATYNEQFF. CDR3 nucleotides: TGTGCCTGGAGTGTTAGCGGGGCAACTTACAATGAGCAGTTCTTC.

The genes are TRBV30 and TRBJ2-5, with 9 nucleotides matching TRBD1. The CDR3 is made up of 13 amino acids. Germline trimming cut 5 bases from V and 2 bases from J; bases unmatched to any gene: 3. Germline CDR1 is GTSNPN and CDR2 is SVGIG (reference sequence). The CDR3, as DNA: TGTGCCTGGGGGACAGGGAGGCAAGAGACCCAGTACTTC. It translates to CAWGTGRQETQYF.

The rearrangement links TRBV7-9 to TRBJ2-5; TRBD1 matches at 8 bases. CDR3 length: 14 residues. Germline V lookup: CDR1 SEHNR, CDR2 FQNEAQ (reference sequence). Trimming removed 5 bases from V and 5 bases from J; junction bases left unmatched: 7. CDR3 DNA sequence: TGTGCCAGCAGCCGCCCTCAGGGGGCGGAGACCCAGTACTTC. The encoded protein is CASSRPQGAETQYF.

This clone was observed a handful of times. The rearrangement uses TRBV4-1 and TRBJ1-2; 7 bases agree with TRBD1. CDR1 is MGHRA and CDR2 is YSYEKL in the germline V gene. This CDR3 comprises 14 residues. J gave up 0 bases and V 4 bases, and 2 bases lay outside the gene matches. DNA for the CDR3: TGCGCCAGCAGCCTCCAGGGGGCTAACTATGGCTACACCTTC. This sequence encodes CASSLQGANYGYTF.

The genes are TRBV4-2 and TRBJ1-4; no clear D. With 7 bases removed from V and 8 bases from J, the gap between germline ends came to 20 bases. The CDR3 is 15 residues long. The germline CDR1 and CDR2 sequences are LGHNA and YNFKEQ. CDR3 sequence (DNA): TGTGCCAGCACACCATCGGGCAGTACTAGAGAAAAACTGTTTTTT. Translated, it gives CASTPSGSTREKLFF.

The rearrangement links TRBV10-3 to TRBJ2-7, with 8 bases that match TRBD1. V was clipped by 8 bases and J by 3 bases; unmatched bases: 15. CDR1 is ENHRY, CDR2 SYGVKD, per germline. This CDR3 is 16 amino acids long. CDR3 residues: CAIRSSWGQDVYEQYF. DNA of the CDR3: TGTGCCATCCGCTCCTCCTGGGGACAGGACGTCTACGAGCAGTACTTC.

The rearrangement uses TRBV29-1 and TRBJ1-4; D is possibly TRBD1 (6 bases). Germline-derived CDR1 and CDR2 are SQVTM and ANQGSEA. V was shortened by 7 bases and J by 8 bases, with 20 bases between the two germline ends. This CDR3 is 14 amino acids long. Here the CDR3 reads CSALKGGGHEKLFF. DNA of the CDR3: TGCAGCGCATTGAAAGGCGGGGGGCACGAAAAACTGTTTTTT.

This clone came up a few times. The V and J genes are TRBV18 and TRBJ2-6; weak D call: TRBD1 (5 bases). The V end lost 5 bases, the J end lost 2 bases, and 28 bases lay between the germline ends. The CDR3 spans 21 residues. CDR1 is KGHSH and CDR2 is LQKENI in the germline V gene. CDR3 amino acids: CASSLRLGTGGVSPGANVLTF. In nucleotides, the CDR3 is TGTGCCAGCTCATTACGGTTAGGAACAGGCGGAGTTTCGCCTGGGGCCAACGTCCTGACTTTC.

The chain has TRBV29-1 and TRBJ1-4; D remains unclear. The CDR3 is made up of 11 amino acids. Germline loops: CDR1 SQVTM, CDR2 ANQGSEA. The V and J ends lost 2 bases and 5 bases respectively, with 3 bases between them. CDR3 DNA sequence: TGCAGCGTTGAACAGAATGAAAAACTGTTTTTT. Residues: CSVEQNEKLFF.

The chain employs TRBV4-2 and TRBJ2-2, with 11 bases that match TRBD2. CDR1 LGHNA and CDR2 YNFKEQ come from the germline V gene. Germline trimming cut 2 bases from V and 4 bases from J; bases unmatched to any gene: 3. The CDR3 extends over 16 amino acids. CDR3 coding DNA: TGTGCCAGCAGCCAACTAGCGGGAGGACCCACCGGGGAGCTGTTTTTT. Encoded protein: CASSQLAGGPTGELFF.